Below are 3 T cell receptor beta chains sequenced from a single sample in a study of blood T cell repertoires in COVID-19. This table comes from immunoSEQ multiplex PCR, and its TCRdb copy is limited to in-frame clones, with some not included. The sample yields around 260,000 clones, around 85% seen once. The sequenced sample was peripheral blood. These receptors all stem from a human donor with COVID-19, enrolled during active disease. The donor label of this sample is uncertain.

The V gene is TRBV5-8, the J gene TRBJ1-5, with 9 bases that match TRBD1. Trimming at V came to 3 bases and at J to 0 bases, leaving 4 bases not matched to a gene. This CDR3 has 16 amino acids. The V gene's germline CDR1 is SGHTS and CDR2 YDEGEE. The CDR3 coding sequence is TGTGCCAGCAGCTCTACAGGGGGCCCTAGCAATCAGCCCCAGCATTTT. It encodes CASSSTGGPSNQPQHF. Combining the CDR3 with reference TRBV5-8 and TRBJ1-5 gives the whole variable domain EAGVTQSPTHLIKTRGQQATLRCSPISGHTSVYWYQQALGLGLQFLLWYDEGEERNRGNFPPRFSGRQFPNYSSELNVNALELEDSALYLCASSSTGGPSNQPQHFGDGTRLSIL.

This clone was seen a single time. The chain joins TRBV7-9 to TRBJ1-6, with TRBD1 as a possible D gene (6 bases). Germline V gene data show CDR1 as SEHNR and CDR2 as FQNEAQ (reference sequence). V lost 5 bases and J 9 bases, leaving 23 bases between the germline ends. The CDR3 is 17 residues long. Written as DNA, the CDR3 is TGTGCCAGCAGCCCCCCCCGCGGGGGCGGAGAGGGTTCACCCCTCCACTTT. This sequence encodes CASSPPRGGGEGSPLHF. Combining the CDR3 with reference TRBV7-9 and TRBJ1-6 gives the whole variable domain DTGVSQNPRHKITKRGQNVTFRCDPISEHNRLYWYRQTLGQGPEFLTYFQNEAQLEKSRLLSDRFSAERPKGSFSTLEIQRTEQGDSAMYLCASSPPRGGGEGSPLHFGNGTRLTVT.

This clone was detected only a few times. The chain couples TRBV5-1 to TRBJ2-4, with TRBD2 as a possible D gene (5 bases). The CDR3 consists of 13 residues. V dropped 0 bases and J dropped 13 bases, with 14 bases sitting between them. Per germline, CDR1 SGHRS and CDR2 YFSETQ. In nucleotides, the CDR3 is TGCGCCAGCAGCTTGGCGAGGGATCGATCACAGTACTTC. Its translation: CASSLARDRSQYF.